Sequencing of this TCR beta chain was carried out in a study of cytomegalovirus exposure and HLA in healthy donors. Findings of the study overall: By HLA locus, TCR association rates varied in a later analysis, with DRB1 showing the most and HLA-C the fewest.

CDR3 size: 14 residues. Looked up from germline, CDR1 is SGHRS and CDR2 is YFSETQ. Trimming removed 1 base from V and 6 bases from J; junction bases left unmatched: 4. Primers: 60 Vbeta forward and 13 Jbeta reverse. Assay used: immunoSEQ multiplex PCR; TCRdb lists only in-frame clones, some missing. The data include about 200,000 clones; the top ten clones carry approximately 6.9%. Of note for this clone: Its matching antigen is unknown.

The source of this sequence is a man aged 25-45 years in good health and CMV-seronegative. V is TRBV5-1 and J is TRBJ1-1; 9 positions agree with TRBD1. Sequences were obtained from PBMCs. The CDR3 region has the DNA TGCGCCAGCAGCTTGCGGGACAGGGTTTCTGAAGCTTTCTTT. It translates to CASSLRDRVSEAFF.